This T cell receptor beta chain emerged from a study of blood T cell repertoires in COVID-19. Background on the study: The origin of the acute and convalescent COVID-19 samples was the United States, Italy and Spain. In each case, the material was cDNA or gDNA derived from T cells, B-cell-depleted T cells, or PBMCs.

As handled by the study authors: Quantification of nucleated cells was approximated via reference gene primer amplification. Sequenced by immunoSEQ multiplex PCR; TCRdb stores in-frame clones only, minus some. The DNA was the basis for D and trimming; V, J and clone size are from that table. In the table there are 55,000 to 75,000 clones, roughly 88% of which are singletons. This TCR was recovered from a man aged 45 to 65 with active COVID-19. Sequenced input: peripheral blood.

CDR3 sequence (DNA): TGTGCCAGCAGCCCCCGGCAGGGTCGGAATTCACCCCTCCACTTT. Translation: CASSPRQGRNSPLHF. The chain has TRBV7-9 and TRBJ1-6; maybe TRBD1 (5 bases). Germline values: CDR1 SEHNR, CDR2 FQNEAQ (reference sequence). The CDR3 contains 15 residues. Between the trimmed V and J ends, which lost 5 bases and 7 bases, there was a span of 15 bases.